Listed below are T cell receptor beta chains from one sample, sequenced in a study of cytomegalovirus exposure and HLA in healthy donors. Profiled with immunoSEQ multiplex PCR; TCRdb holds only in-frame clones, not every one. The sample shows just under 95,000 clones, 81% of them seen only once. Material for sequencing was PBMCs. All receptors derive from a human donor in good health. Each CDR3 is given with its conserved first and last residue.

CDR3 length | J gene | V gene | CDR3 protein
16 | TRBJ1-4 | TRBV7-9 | CASSPQGGTTNEKLFF
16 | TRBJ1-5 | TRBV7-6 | CASSVGDRGSNQPQHF
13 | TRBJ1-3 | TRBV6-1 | CAGGRGYGNTIYF
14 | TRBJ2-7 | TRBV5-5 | CASSPGQDPYEQYF
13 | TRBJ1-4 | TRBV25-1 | CASRQGFIEKLFF
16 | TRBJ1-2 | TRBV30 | CAWKGDRPPANYGYTF
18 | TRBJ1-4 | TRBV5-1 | CASSLVGQGVATNEKLFF
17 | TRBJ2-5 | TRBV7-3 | CASSPGVAPGALETQYF
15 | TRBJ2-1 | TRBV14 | CASSQDGAGGDEQFF
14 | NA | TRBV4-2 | CASSQLPSSYEQYF
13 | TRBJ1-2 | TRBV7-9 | CASSPNPAGGYTF
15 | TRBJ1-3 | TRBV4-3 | CASSPGGFSGNTIYF
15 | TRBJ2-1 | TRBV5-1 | CASSWPSPQGNEQFF
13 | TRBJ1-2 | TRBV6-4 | CASSPRGPYGYTF
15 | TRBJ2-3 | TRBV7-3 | CASSPKAGGPDTQYF
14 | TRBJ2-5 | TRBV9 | CASSKGQGVETQYF
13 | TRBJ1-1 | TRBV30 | CAASTALNTEAFF
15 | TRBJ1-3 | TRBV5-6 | CASSPSGRSGNTIYF
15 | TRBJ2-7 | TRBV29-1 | CSVGRRGGSSYEQYF
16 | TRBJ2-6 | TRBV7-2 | CASTPRAPSGANVLTF
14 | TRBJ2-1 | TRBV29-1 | CSVGLAGGHNEQFF
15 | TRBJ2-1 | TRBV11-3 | CASSLSRGSYNEQFF
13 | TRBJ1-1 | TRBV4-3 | CASSQVGGSEAFF
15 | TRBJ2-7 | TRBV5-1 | CASSHGLAGLYEQYF
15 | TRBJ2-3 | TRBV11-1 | CASSLPGQGGDTQYF
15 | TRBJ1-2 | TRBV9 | CASSVGGRQGYGYTF
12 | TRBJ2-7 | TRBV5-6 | CASSSQRNEQYF
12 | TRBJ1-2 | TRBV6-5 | CASTSPPGGYTF
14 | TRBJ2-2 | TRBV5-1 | CASSGRQGSGELFF
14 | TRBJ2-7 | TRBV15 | CATSIGGTSYEQYF
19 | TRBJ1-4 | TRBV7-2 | CASSLVTLTGGDTNEKLFF
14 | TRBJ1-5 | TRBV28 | CASSLQGSRQPQHF
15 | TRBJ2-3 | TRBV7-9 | CASSLGSGSTDTQYF
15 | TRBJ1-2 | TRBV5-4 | CASSLGMQGGYGYTF
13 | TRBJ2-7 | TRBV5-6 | CASTTQWGNEQYF
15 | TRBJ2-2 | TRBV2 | CASGPQGVNTGELFF
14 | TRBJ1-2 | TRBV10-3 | CAIGTGTTNYGYTF
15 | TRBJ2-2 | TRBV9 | CASSGTSGATGELFF
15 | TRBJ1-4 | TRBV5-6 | CASSPPGQGGEKLFF
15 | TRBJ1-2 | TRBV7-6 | CASSPQEGGPYGYTF
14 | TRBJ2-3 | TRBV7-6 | CASSLGVLTDTQYF
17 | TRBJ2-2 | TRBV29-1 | CSVEGKVAGWGTGELFF
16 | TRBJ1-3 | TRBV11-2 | CASSLVGAGSGNTIYF
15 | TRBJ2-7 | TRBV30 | CAWNRPSGSPDEQYF
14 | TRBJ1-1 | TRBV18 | CASSRSWGESEAFF
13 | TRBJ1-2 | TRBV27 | CASRTASTYGYTF
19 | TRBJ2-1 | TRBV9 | CASSVGTIPRREEYNEQFF
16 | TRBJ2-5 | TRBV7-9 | CASSLPPGTGVETQYF
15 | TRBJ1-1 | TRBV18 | CASSPPPVLNTEAFF
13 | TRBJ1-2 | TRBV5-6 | CASSPQGNYGYTF
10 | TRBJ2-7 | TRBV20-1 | CSAERDEQYF
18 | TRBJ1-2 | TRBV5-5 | CASSLPLPAGQRGDGYTF
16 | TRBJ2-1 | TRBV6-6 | CASSHGTSGAYNEQFF